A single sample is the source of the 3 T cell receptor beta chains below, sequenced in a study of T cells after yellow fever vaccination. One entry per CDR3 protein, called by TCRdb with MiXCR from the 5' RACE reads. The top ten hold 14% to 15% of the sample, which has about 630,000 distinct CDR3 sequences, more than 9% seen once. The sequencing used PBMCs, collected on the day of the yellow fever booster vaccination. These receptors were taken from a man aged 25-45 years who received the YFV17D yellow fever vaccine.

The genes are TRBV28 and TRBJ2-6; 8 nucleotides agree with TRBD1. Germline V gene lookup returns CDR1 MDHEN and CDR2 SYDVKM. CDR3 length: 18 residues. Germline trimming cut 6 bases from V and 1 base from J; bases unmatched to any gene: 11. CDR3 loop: CASRNPGQALSGANVLTF. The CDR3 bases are TGTGCCAGCAGGAATCCGGGACAGGCCTTATCTGGGGCCAACGTCCTGACTTTC.

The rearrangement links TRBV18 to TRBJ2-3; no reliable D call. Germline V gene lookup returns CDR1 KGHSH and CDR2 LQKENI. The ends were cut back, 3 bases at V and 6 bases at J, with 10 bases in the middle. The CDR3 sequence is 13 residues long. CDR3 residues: CASSPDLYDTQYF. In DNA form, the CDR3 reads TGTGCCAGCTCACCGGACCTATATGATACGCAGTATTTT.

The CDR3 coding sequence is TGTGCCAGCAGCCGACTCCCCGGGTCGGATGAGCAGTTCTTC. Its protein is CASSRLPGSDEQFF. The rearrangement uses TRBV7-3 and TRBJ2-1; D ambiguous. Germline-derived CDR1 and CDR2 are SGHTA and FQGTGA. The V and J ends lost 5 bases and 8 bases respectively, with 16 bases between them. CDR3 length equals 14 residues.